Shown below are 15 T cell receptor beta chains from a single sample sequenced in a study of cytomegalovirus exposure and HLA in healthy donors. The PCR was carried out with 60 Vbeta primers and 13 Jbeta primers. Sequencing was performed with immunoSEQ multiplex PCR; in TCRdb, only in-frame clones are kept and a portion is missing. Counted here are roughly 180,000 clones, about 80% occurring once; the ten biggest clones make up around 1.5%. Sequenced material: PBMCs. The origin of the receptors is a man aged 18 to 29 in good health and CMV-seronegative.

The chain joins TRBV4-3 to TRBJ1-2; D may be TRBD1 (5 bases). The V and J ends lost 0 bases and 2 bases respectively, with 10 bases between them. There are 15 residues in the CDR3. Per germline, CDR1 LGHNA and CDR2 YSLEER. DNA of the CDR3: TGCGCCAGCAGCCAAGAGACGGGGGGGAACTATGGCTACACCTTC. It is translated as CASSQETGGNYGYTF.

This clone showed up just a few times. CDR3 sequence reads: CASSYKTYTGELFF. In DNA form, the CDR3 reads TGTGCCAGCAGTTACAAGACTTACACCGGGGAGCTGTTTTTT. The V and J genes are TRBV6-6 and TRBJ2-2; D gene unclear. The CDR3 length is 14 residues. Germline V gene sequence: CDR1 MNHNY, CDR2 SVGAGI (reference sequence). V dropped 2 bases and J dropped 3 bases, with 7 bases sitting between them.

The chain links TRBV2 to TRBJ2-7, with D perhaps matching TRBD2 (6 bases). The V gene's germline CDR1 is SNHLY and CDR2 FYNNEI. This CDR3 contains 15 residues. V was cut by 5 bases and J by 2 bases, with 16 bases left in between. CDR3 protein: CASSPGTVLTYEQYF. The CDR3 bases are TGTGCCAGCAGTCCCGGGACTGTCCTTACCTACGAGCAGTACTTC.

This rearrangement joins TRBV5-4 to TRBJ2-3; TRBD2 aligns across 9 bases. After removal of 2 bases from V and 3 bases from J, the junction contained 13 bases not matched to a gene. Germline V gene lookup returns CDR1 SGHNT and CDR2 YYREEE (reference sequence). The CDR3 sequence is 18 residues long. The CDR3, as DNA: TGTGCCAGCAGCTTCGGGTCGTTCGGCGGGAGGGCAACAGATACGCAGTATTTT. It codes for CASSFGSFGGRATDTQYF.

This sequence joins TRBV7-8 and TRBJ2-1; 8 nucleotides agree with TRBD1. V was clipped by 3 bases and J by 4 bases; unmatched bases: 11. The CDR3 has 17 amino acids. Germline CDR1 SGHVS, CDR2 FQNEAQ. Written as DNA, the CDR3 is TGTGCCAGCAGCTTGAACGACAGGGGCCTCCTTTACAATGAGCAGTTCTTC. Translation: CASSLNDRGLLYNEQFF.

V gene TRBV4-3 combines with J gene TRBJ1-2; D unclear. Germline loops: CDR1 LGHNA, CDR2 YSLEER. Trimming shortened V by 0 bases and J by 4 bases, and 9 bases separated the two germline ends. This CDR3 contains 14 residues. CDR3 residues: CASSQERAGYGYTF. The CDR3 bases are TGCGCCAGCAGCCAAGAACGGGCGGGCTATGGCTACACCTTC.

The chain has TRBV7-6 and TRBJ2-7; 8 bases are a match to TRBD1. The V gene end was trimmed by 1 base and the J gene end by 0 bases; junction bases not matched to a gene: 2. CDR1 SGHVS and CDR2 FNYEAQ come from the germline V gene. CDR3 length equals 15 residues. The CDR3 reads CASSLGDRPSYEQYF. Here the CDR3 DNA reads TGTGCCAGCAGCTTAGGGGACAGGCCCTCCTACGAGCAGTACTTC.

The chain recombines TRBV18 with TRBJ2-3; D ambiguous. The CDR3 runs to 15 residues. In germline, CDR1 is KGHSH, CDR2 LQKENI. The V and J ends lost 2 bases and 2 bases respectively, with 11 bases between them. CDR3 nucleotide sequence: TGTGCCAGCTCACCAGTAACAGTTAACACAGATACGCAGTATTTT. Protein: CASSPVTVNTDTQYF.

V and J are TRBV6-5 and TRBJ1-3; TRBD1 matches 9 bases. This CDR3 comprises 16 residues. Germline V gene data show CDR1 as MNHEY and CDR2 as SVGAGI. The V gene end was trimmed by 0 bases and the J gene end by 3 bases; junction bases not matched to a gene: 3. The CDR3, as DNA: TGTGCCAGCAGTTACTCGAACAGGGGGCTTGGAAACACCATATATTTT. Translated, it gives CASSYSNRGLGNTIYF.

In its sample, this clone was seen once. The chain has TRBV11-3 and TRBJ1-1; 9 bases agree with TRBD1. Germline trimming cut 4 bases from V and 10 bases from J; bases unmatched to any gene: 10. The CDR3 runs to 14 residues. Germline V gene sequence: CDR1 SGHNT, CDR2 YENEEA. The CDR3 sequence is CASSYRDRETGAFF. The CDR3 DNA follows: TGTGCCAGCAGCTACCGGGACAGGGAGACGGGAGCTTTCTTT.

The genes are TRBV5-5 and TRBJ2-3; a possible D gene is TRBD1 (6 bases). The CDR3 runs 16 residues. Trimming shortened V by 4 bases and J by 1 base, and 16 bases separated the two germline ends. Looked up from germline, CDR1 is SGHKS and CDR2 is YYEKEE (reference sequence). CDR3 residues: CASSPIRGSGTDTQYF. DNA for the CDR3: TGTGCCAGCAGCCCCATCAGGGGCTCTGGCACAGATACGCAGTATTTT.

This chain uses TRBV11-1 with TRBJ2-2, with 9 bases lining up with TRBD2. The CDR3 spans 15 residues. CDR1 and CDR2 (germline): SGHAT, FQDESV (reference sequence). V was clipped by 0 bases and J by 4 bases; unmatched bases: 0. The CDR3 is CASSLASGGTGELFF. In DNA form, the CDR3 reads TGTGCCAGCAGCTTAGCTAGCGGGGGCACCGGGGAGCTGTTTTTT.

The rearrangement links TRBV5-6 to TRBJ1-5; the match to TRBD1 covers 9 bases. Losses at the gene ends were 3 bases for V and 5 bases for J; bases not matched to a gene: 6. Per germline, CDR1 SGHDT and CDR2 YYEEEE. The CDR3 covers 15 residues. The CDR3 nucleotides read TGTGCCAGCAGCTGGGGACAGGGTTGGTATCAGCCCCAGCATTTT. As protein: CASSWGQGWYQPQHF.

The chain couples TRBV10-3 to TRBJ1-1; 8 positions match TRBD1. Germline CDR1 and CDR2: ENHRY and SYGVKD. Trimming removed 4 bases from V and 1 base from J; junction bases left unmatched: 5. This CDR3 spans 15 amino acids. The DNA of the CDR3 is TGTGCCATCAGTGTCCGACAGGGGCCGAACACTGAAGCTTTCTTT. Residues: CAISVRQGPNTEAFF.

The V and J genes are TRBV5-1 and TRBJ2-1; weak D call: TRBD1 (6 bases). V lost 4 bases and J lost 7, with 9 bases in between. CDR1 and CDR2 (germline): SGHRS, YFSETQ. This CDR3 has 12 residues. CDR3 sequence reads: CASSTRGNEQFF. Written as DNA, the CDR3 is TGCGCCAGCAGCACGAGGGGGAATGAGCAGTTCTTC.